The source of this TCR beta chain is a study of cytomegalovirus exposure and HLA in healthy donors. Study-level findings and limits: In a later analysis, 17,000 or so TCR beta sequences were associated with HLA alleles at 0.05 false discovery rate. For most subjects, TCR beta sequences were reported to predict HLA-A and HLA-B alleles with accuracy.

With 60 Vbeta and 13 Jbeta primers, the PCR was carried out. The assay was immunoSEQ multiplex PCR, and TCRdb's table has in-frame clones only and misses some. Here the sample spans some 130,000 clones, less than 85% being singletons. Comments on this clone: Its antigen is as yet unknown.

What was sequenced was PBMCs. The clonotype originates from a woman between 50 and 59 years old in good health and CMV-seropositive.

CDR3 amino acids: CATGEGVDTDTQYF. The CDR3 bases are TGTGCCACCGGGGAGGGGGTTGATACAGATACGCAGTATTTT. The gene calls are TRBV15 and TRBJ2-3; tentatively, D is TRBD2 (7 bases). Germline assignment: CDR1 LNHNV and CDR2 YYDKDF (reference sequence). The CDR3 runs 14 residues. V lost 8 bases and J lost 3, with 15 bases in between.